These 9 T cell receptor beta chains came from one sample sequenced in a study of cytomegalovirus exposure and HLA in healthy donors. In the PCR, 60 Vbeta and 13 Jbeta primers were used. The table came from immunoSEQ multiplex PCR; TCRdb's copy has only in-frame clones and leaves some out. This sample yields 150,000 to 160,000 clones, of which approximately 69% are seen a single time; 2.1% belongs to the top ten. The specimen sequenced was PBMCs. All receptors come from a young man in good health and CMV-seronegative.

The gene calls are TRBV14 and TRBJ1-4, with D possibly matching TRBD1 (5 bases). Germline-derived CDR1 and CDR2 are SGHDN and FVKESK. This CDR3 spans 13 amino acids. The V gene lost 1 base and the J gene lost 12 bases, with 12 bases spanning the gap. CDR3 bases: TGTGCCAGCAGCCAAGGAGGAACAGGTCAACTGTTTTTT. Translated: CASSQGGTGQLFF.

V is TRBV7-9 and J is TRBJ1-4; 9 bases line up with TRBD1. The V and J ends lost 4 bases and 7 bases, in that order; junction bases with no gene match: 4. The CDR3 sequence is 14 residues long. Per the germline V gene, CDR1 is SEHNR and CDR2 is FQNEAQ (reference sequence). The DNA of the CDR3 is TGTGCCAGCAGCTCCGGGACAGGGACTGAAAAACTGTTTTTT. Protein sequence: CASSSGTGTEKLFF. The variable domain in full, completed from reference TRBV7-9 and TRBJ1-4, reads DTGVSQNPRHKITKRGQNVTFRCDPISEHNRLYWYRQTLGQGPEFLTYFQNEAQLEKSRLLSDRFSAERPKGSFSTLEIQRTEQGDSAMYLCASSSGTGTEKLFFGSGTQLSVL.

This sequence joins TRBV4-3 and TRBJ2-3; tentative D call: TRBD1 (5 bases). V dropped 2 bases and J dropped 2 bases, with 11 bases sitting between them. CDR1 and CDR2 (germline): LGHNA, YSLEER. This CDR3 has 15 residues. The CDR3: CASSQLGQTTDTQYF. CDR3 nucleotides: TGCGCCAGCAGCCAATTGGGGCAGACCACAGATACGCAGTATTTT.

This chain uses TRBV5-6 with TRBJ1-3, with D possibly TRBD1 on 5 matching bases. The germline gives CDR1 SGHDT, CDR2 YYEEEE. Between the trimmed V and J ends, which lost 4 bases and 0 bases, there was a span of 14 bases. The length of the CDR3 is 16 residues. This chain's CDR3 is CASSPPGLNSGNTIYF. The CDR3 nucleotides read TGTGCCAGCAGCCCGCCGGGACTCAACTCTGGAAACACCATATATTTT.

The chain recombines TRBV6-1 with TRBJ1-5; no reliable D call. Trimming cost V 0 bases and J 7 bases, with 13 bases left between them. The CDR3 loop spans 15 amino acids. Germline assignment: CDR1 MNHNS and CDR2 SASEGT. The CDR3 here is CASSEASGLRQPQHF. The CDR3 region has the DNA TGTGCCAGCAGTGAAGCGTCGGGTTTACGGCAGCCCCAGCATTTT.

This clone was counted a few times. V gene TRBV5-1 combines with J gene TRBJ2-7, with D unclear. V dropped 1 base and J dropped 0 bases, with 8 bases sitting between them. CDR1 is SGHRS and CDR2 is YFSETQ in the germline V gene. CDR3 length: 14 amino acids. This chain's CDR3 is CASSLSASSYEQYF. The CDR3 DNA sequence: TGCGCCAGCAGCTTGTCTGCGTCCTCCTACGAGCAGTACTTC.

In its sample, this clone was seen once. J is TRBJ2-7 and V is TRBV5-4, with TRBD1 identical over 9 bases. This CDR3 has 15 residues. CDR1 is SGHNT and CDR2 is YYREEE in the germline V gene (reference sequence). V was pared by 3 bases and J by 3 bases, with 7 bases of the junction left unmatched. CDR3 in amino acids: CASSSTGTGFYEQYF. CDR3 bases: TGTGCCAGCAGCTCTACCGGGACAGGGTTCTACGAGCAGTACTTC.

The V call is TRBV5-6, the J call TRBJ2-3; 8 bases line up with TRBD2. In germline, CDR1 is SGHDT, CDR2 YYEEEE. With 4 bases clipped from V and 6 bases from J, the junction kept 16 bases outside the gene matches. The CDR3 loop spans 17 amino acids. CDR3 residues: CASSASMRGESDDTQYF. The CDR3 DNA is TGTGCCAGCAGCGCGTCTATGCGGGGGGAATCGGATGATACGCAGTATTTT.

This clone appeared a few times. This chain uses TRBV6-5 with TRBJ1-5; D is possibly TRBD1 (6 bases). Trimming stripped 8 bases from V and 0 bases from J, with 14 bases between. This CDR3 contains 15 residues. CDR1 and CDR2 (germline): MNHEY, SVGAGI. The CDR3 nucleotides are TGTGCCAGCGATGGGGGCGAATATAGCAATCAGCCCCAGCATTTT. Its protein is CASDGGEYSNQPQHF.